Listed below are T cell receptor beta chains from one sample, sequenced in a study of memory CD4+ T cells and cytomegalovirus serostatus. Profiled with immunoSEQ multiplex PCR; TCRdb holds only in-frame clones, not every one. Of under 55,000 clones listed, around 83% are singletons. Sequenced: memory CD4+ T cells from blood. These receptors were taken from an adult in good health and CMV-seropositive. CDR3s include the opening cysteine and the closing phenylalanine or tryptophan. Fields, in order: V gene, J gene, CDR3 protein.

TRBV6-5,TRBJ1-6,CASSRDQKNSPLHF
TRBV21-1,TRBJ2-3,CASSKPRSASRMSTDTQYF
TRBV19,TRBJ2-6,CASSIRRSGANVLTF
TRBV10-3,TRBJ1-4,CAISASPDEKLFF
TRBV5-1,TRBJ2-1,CASSSGTSEGNEQFF
TRBV12-5,TRBJ2-2,CASGLGQGNTGELFF
TRBV10-1,TRBJ2-2,CASSDYGNTGELFF
TRBV28,TRBJ2-7,CASRAFDRGLFEQYF
TRBV6-1,TRBJ1-1,CASSEEKVEAFF
TRBV7-2,TRBJ1-5,CASSLVRGRTLNQPQHF
TRBV4-3,TRBJ2-7,CASSQDLAGGSGEQYF
TRBV2,TRBJ2-5,CASTERYSQETQYF
TRBV11-2,TRBJ2-5,CASSLGLLVGGHEGETQYF
TRBV30,TRBJ1-4,CAWSVDGAGEKLFF
TRBV2,TRBJ2-5,CASSRENSGALHF
TRBV18,TRBJ2-3,CASSPYREDTQYF
TRBV27,TRBJ2-7,CASSKPPGQTPYEQYF
TRBV18,TRBJ2-7,CASSHGGGETNYEQYF
TRBV9,TRBJ1-1,CASSLTMNTEAFF
TRBV2,TRBJ2-2,CASRGVAGELFF